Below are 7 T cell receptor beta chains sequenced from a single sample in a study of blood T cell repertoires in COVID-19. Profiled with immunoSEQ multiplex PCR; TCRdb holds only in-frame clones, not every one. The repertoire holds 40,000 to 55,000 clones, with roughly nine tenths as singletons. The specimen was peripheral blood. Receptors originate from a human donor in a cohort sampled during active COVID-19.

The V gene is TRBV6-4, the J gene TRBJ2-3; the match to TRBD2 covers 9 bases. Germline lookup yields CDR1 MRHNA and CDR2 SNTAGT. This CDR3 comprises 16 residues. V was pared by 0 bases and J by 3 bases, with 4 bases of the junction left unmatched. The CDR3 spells CASSDSGGGATDTQYF. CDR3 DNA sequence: TGTGCCAGCAGTGACTCCGGCGGGGGGGCTACAGATACGCAGTATTTT.

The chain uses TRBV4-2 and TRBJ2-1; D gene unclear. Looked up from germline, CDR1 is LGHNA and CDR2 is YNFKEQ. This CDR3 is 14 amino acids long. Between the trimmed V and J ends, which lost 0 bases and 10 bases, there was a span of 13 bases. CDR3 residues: CASSQDFSTFEQFF. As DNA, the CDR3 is TGTGCCAGCAGCCAAGATTTTAGTACCTTCGAGCAGTTCTTC.

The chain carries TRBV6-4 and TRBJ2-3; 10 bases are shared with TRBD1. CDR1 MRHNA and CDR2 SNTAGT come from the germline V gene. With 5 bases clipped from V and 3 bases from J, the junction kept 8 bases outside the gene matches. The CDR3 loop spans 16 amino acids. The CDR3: CASSPTRDRGTDTQYF. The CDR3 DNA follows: TGTGCCAGCAGTCCGACCCGGGACAGGGGTACAGATACGCAGTATTTT.

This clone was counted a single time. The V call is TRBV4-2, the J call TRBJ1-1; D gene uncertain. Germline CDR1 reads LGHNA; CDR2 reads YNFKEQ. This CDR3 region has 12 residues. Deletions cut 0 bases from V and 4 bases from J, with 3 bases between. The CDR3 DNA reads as TGTGCCAGCAGCCAAGACATCACTGAAGCTTTCTTT. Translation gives CASSQDITEAFF.

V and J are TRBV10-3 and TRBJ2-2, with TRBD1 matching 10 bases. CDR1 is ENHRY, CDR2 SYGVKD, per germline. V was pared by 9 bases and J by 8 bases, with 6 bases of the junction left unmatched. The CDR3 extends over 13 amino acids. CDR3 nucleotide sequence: TGTGCCATTCGGGGACAGGGGATTGGGGAGCTGTTTTTT. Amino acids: CAIRGQGIGELFF.

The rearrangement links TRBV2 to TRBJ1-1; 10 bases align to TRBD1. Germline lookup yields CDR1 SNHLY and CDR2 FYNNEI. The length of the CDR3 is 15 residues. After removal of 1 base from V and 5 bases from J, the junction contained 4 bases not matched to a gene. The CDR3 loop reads CASSEGDRGGTEAFF. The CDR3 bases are TGTGCCAGCAGTGAAGGGGACAGGGGAGGTACTGAAGCTTTCTTT.

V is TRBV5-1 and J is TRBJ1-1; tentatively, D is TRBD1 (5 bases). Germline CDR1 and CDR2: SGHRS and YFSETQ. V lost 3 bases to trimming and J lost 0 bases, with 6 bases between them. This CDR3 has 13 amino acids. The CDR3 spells CASSSTVNTEAFF. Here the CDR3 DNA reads TGCGCCAGCAGCTCGACAGTGAACACTGAAGCTTTCTTT.